Below, 19 T cell receptor beta chains from the same sample are listed, as sequenced in a study of blood T cell repertoires in COVID-19. Produced via immunoSEQ multiplex PCR; TCRdb's table is partial and in-frame only. The repertoire holds some 57,000 clones, with nearly 90% as singletons. The source material was peripheral blood. These receptors originate from a man between 60 and 70 years old with acute or convalescent COVID-19.

This clone appeared a few times. The chain couples TRBV2 to TRBJ2-6; D may be TRBD2 (6 bases). Germline CDR1 reads SNHLY; CDR2 reads FYNNEI. Between the trimmed V and J ends, which lost 6 bases and 2 bases, there was a span of 14 bases. The CDR3 is 16 residues long. The CDR3 nucleotides read TGTGCCAGCAGAGCGCGGACGGGGGCTGGGGCCAACGTCCTGACTTTC. Translated: CASRARTGAGANVLTF. The full variable domain, with the rest looked up from reference TRBV2 and TRBJ2-6, is EPEVTQTPSHQVTQMGQEVILRCVPISNHLYFYWYRQILGQKVEFLVSFYNNEISEKSEIFDDQFSVERPDGSNFTLKIRSTKLEDSAMYFCASRARTGAGANVLTFGAGSRLTVL.

The gene calls are TRBV11-3 and TRBJ2-2; D is perhaps TRBD1 (5 bases). CDR1 and CDR2 from the germline V gene are SGHNT and YENEEA. The CDR3 sequence is 14 residues long. V was cut by 2 bases and J by 1 base, with 5 bases left in between. The CDR3 reads CASSLRGNTGELFF. DNA for the CDR3: TGTGCCAGCAGCTTAAGGGGGAACACCGGGGAGCTGTTTTTT.

This rearrangement joins TRBV6-5 to TRBJ2-5; TRBD1 matches 8 bases. J was trimmed by 2 bases and V by 5 bases; bases with no gene match: 7. CDR1 is MNHEY, CDR2 SVGAGI, per germline. CDR3 length: 15 residues. CDR3 nucleotide sequence: TGTGCCAGCAGTAACTACCGGGACAGGCAAGAGACCCAGTACTTC. This translates into CASSNYRDRQETQYF.

A single count supports this clone. The chain links TRBV5-4 to TRBJ2-7; the match to TRBD1 covers 9 bases. CDR3 length equals 16 residues. J gave up 0 bases and V 4 bases, and 8 bases lay outside the gene matches. From germline, CDR1 is SGHNT and CDR2 YYREEE (reference sequence). As DNA, the CDR3 is TGTGCCAGCAGCCCTCGGACAGGGGTTAGCTCCTACGAGCAGTACTTC. Translated, it gives CASSPRTGVSSYEQYF.

The chain couples TRBV24-1 to TRBJ1-6; 8 bases agree with TRBD1. The V and J ends lost 7 bases and 6 bases, in that order; junction bases with no gene match: 1. Germline CDR1 is KGHDR and CDR2 is SFDVKD. The CDR3 has 13 residues. CDR3 nucleotide sequence: TGTGCCACCAGCAGGGGGCTTAATTCACCCCTCCACTTT. Its protein is CATSRGLNSPLHF.

This clone was seen a few times. The rearrangement links TRBV2 to TRBJ1-6, with D uncertain. CDR3 length: 16 residues. The V end was cut by 4 bases, the J end by 7 bases, with 17 bases between. CDR1 and CDR2 (germline): SNHLY, FYNNEI. CDR3 in amino acids: CASSGSSGARNSPLHF. For the CDR3, the DNA is TGTGCCAGCAGTGGGAGCAGCGGTGCGAGGAATTCACCCCTCCACTTT.

The chain recombines TRBV7-2 with TRBJ1-1; D call uncertain. Germline-derived CDR1 and CDR2 are SGHTA and FQGNSA. The CDR3 has 13 amino acids. The V end lost 3 bases, the J end lost 0 bases, and 5 bases lay between the germline ends. DNA of the CDR3: TGTGCCAGCAGCTTTTCCGTGAACACTGAAGCTTTCTTT. It translates to CASSFSVNTEAFF.

This chain uses TRBV15 with TRBJ2-5, with TRBD2 matching over 12 bases. J gave up 3 bases and V 1 base, and 0 bases lay outside the gene matches. This CDR3 has 15 amino acids. Germline assignment: CDR1 LNHNV and CDR2 YYDKDF (reference sequence). Here the CDR3 reads CATSRGTSGEETQYF. The CDR3 DNA reads as TGTGCCACCAGCAGAGGGACTAGCGGGGAAGAGACCCAGTACTTC.

The CDR3 is CASSQQRRAGGSTDTQYF. CDR3 bases: TGTGCCAGCAGCCAACAACGAAGAGCGGGGGGTAGCACAGATACGCAGTATTTT. The chain is built from TRBV3-1 (or the pseudogene TRBV3-2) and TRBJ2-3; 9 bases fit TRBD2. The CDR3 totals 18 residues. Germline loops: CDR1 LGHDT, CDR2 YNNKEL (reference sequence). V shed 2 bases, J shed 0 bases, and the junction held 9 bases outside the gene matches.

This clone appeared a single time. J is TRBJ1-4 and V is TRBV4-2; D uncertain. There are 15 residues in the CDR3. CDR1 and CDR2 (germline): LGHNA, YNFKEQ. Trimming removed 0 bases from V and 6 bases from J, with 11 bases in between. The CDR3 nucleotides are TGTGCCAGCAGCCAAGATCCGCGGGCTGATGAAAAACTGTTTTTT. Its protein is CASSQDPRADEKLFF.

The CDR3 DNA follows: TGTGCCAGCACCACTACCAGGGGAGCCTACGAGCAGTACTTC. This sequence encodes CASTTTRGAYEQYF. The rearrangement links TRBV2 to TRBJ2-7, with D possibly matching TRBD1 (6 bases). The ends were cut back, 7 bases at V and 2 bases at J, with 15 bases in the middle. CDR1 is SNHLY, CDR2 FYNNEI, per germline. CDR3 length: 14 amino acids.

The chain joins TRBV6-5 to TRBJ1-1, with 7 bases aligning to TRBD1. Per the germline V gene, CDR1 is MNHEY and CDR2 is SVGAGI. V trimming: 4 bases; J trimming: 1 base; junction bases outside the gene matches: 6. There are 15 residues in the CDR3. The CDR3 sequence is CASSSTGASNTEAFF. CDR3 DNA sequence: TGTGCCAGCAGTTCAACAGGGGCTTCGAACACTGAAGCTTTCTTT.

The rearrangement links TRBV7-9 to TRBJ2-3; 7 bases match TRBD2. Germline CDR1 reads SEHNR; CDR2 reads FQNEAQ (reference sequence). V shed 4 bases, J shed 4 bases, and the junction held 8 bases outside the gene matches. The CDR3 spans 15 residues. In DNA, the CDR3 is TGTGCCAGCAGCTCTACCGCGGGGGTCGCAGATACGCAGTATTTT. Amino acid sequence: CASSSTAGVADTQYF.

The V call is TRBV7-2, the J call TRBJ1-5; TRBD1 aligns across 10 bases. The CDR3 loop spans 15 amino acids. The germline V gene has CDR1 SGHTA and CDR2 FQGNSA. Trimming removed 5 bases from V and 7 bases from J; junction bases left unmatched: 8. The DNA for the CDR3 is TGTGCCAGCAGCCTCAGACAGGGGGCGCAACAGCCCCAGCATTTT. It is translated as CASSLRQGAQQPQHF.

V is TRBV6-6 and J is TRBJ2-7; 8 nucleotides align to TRBD1. The ends lost 6 bases at V and 3 bases at J; junction bases unmatched: 7. CDR3 length: 14 residues. Germline values: CDR1 MNHNY, CDR2 SVGAGI (reference sequence). The CDR3 sequence: CASRSRQGNYEQYF. The CDR3 DNA reads TGTGCCAGCAGATCCCGACAGGGGAACTACGAGCAGTACTTC.

The chain combines TRBV9 with TRBJ1-6; D is perhaps TRBD1 (5 bases). Trimming took off 0 bases at V and 6 bases at J, with 10 bases between the two ends. This CDR3 is 15 amino acids long. The germline V gene encodes CDR1 SGDLS and CDR2 YYNGEE. The CDR3 sequence: CASSVAAGANSPLHF. The CDR3, as DNA: TGTGCCAGCAGCGTAGCGGCTGGGGCTAATTCACCCCTCCACTTT.

This clone was seen only once. The chain couples TRBV19 to TRBJ1-1; 9 bases line up with TRBD1. This CDR3 is built from 15 residues. Looked up from germline, CDR1 is LNHDA and CDR2 is SQIVND (reference sequence). The V and J ends lost 3 bases and 6 bases, in that order; junction bases with no gene match: 8. CDR3 nucleotides: TGTGCCAGTAGTATTTCGGGACAGGGAAGGGCTGAAGCTTTCTTT. Its translation is CASSISGQGRAEAFF. Full variable domain (missing parts from reference TRBV19 and TRBJ1-1): DGGITQSPKYLFRKEGQNVTLSCEQNLNHDAMYWYRQDPGQGLRLIYYSQIVNDFQKGDIAEGYSVSREKKESFPLTVTSAQKNPTAFYLCASSISGQGRAEAFFGQGTRLTVV.

The chain uses TRBV9 and TRBJ2-3, with 8 bases aligning to TRBD1. The V gene's germline CDR1 is SGDLS and CDR2 YYNGEE. After removal of 1 base from V and 5 bases from J, the junction contained 3 bases not matched to a gene. CDR3 length: 14 amino acids. For the CDR3, the DNA is TGTGCCAGCAGCGTATTACAGGGGGAAGATACGCAGTATTTT. Protein sequence: CASSVLQGEDTQYF.

The rearrangement links TRBV9 to TRBJ2-3; 8 bases are shared with TRBD2. J gave up 3 bases and V 0 bases, and 3 bases lay outside the gene matches. The CDR3 contains 15 residues. Looked up from germline, CDR1 is SGDLS and CDR2 is YYNGEE. This CDR3 reads CASSVAGGRTDTQYF. In DNA, the CDR3 is TGTGCCAGCAGCGTAGCGGGGGGGAGAACAGATACGCAGTATTTT.